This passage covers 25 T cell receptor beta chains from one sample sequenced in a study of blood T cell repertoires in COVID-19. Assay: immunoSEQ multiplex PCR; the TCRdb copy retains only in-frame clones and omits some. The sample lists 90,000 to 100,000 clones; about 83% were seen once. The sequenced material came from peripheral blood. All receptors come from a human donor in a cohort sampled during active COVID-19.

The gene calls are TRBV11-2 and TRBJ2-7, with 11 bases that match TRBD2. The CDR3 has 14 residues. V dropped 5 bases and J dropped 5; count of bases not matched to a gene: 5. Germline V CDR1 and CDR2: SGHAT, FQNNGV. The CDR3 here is CASSVLAGVNEQYF. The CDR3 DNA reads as TGTGCCAGCAGCGTACTAGCGGGAGTTAACGAGCAGTACTTC.

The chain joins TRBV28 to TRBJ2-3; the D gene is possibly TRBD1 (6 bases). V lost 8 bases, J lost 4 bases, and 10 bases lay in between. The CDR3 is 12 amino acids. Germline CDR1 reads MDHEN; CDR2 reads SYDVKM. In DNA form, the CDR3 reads TGTGCCAGCGGGACACGGGCAGATACGCAGTATTTT. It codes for CASGTRADTQYF.

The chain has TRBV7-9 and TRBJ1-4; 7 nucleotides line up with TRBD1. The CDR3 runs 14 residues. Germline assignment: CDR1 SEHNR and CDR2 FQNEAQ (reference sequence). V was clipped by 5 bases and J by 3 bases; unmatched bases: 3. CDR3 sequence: CASSAQGPNEKLFF. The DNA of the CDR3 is TGTGCCAGCAGCGCACAGGGGCCTAATGAAAAACTGTTTTTT.

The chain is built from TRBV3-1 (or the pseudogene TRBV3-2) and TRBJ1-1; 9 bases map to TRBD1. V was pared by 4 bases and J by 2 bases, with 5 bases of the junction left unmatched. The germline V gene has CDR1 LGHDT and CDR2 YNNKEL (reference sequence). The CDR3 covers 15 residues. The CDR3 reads CASSPLGQGNTEAFF. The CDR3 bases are TGTGCCAGCAGCCCCCTGGGACAGGGTAACACTGAAGCTTTCTTT.

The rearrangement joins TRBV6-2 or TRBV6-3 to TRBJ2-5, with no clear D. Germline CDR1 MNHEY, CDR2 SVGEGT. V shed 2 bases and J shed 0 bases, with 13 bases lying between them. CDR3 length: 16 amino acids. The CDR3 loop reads CASSYNRRLYQETQYF. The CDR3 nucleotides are TGTGCCAGCAGTTACAATCGGCGGCTGTACCAAGAGACCCAGTACTTC.

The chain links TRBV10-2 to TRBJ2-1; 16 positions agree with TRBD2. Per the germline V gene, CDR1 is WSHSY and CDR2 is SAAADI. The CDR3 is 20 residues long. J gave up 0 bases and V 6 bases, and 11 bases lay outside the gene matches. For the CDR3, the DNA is TGCGCCAGCAGGCCTCCCGGGACTAGCGGGAGGGGTAGCTCCTACAATGAGCAGTTCTTC. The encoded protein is CASRPPGTSGRGSSYNEQFF.

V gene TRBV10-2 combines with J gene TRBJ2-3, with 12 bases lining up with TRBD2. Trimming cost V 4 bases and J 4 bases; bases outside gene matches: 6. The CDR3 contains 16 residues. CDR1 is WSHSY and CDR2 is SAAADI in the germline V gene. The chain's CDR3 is CASSVPSGGAPDTQYF. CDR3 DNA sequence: TGCGCCAGCAGTGTGCCTAGCGGGGGGGCCCCAGATACGCAGTATTTT.

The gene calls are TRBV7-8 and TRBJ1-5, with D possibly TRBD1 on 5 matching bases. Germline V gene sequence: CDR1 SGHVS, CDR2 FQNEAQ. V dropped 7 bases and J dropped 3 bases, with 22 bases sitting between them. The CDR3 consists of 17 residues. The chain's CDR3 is CASTSSRREGINQPQHF. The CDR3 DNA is TGTGCCAGCACGTCCAGTCGGAGGGAGGGGATCAATCAGCCCCAGCATTTT. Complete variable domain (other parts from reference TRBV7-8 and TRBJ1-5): GAGVSQSPRYKVAKRGQDVALRCDPISGHVSLFWYQQALGQGPEFLTYFQNEAQLDKSGLPSDRFFAERPEGSVSTLKIQRTQQEDSAVYLCASTSSRREGINQPQHFGDGTRLSIL.

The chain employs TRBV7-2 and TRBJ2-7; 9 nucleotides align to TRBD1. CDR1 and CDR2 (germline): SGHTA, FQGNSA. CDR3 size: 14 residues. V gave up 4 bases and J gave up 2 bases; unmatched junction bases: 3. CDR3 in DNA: TGTGCCAGCAGCTCTTGGACAGGGGCCTACGAGCAGTACTTC. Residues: CASSSWTGAYEQYF.

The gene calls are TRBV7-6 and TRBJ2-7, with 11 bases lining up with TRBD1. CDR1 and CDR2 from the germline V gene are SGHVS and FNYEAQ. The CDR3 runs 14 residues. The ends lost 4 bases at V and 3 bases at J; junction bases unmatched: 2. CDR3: CASSSGTGGYEQYF. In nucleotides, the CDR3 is TGTGCCAGCAGCTCCGGGACAGGGGGCTACGAGCAGTACTTC.

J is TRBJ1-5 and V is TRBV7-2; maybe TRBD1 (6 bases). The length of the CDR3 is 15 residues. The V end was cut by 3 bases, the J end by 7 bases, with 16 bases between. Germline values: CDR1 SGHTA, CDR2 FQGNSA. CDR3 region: CASSFRQGKGQPQHF. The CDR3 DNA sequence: TGTGCCAGCAGCTTCCGGCAGGGGAAGGGGCAGCCCCAGCATTTT.

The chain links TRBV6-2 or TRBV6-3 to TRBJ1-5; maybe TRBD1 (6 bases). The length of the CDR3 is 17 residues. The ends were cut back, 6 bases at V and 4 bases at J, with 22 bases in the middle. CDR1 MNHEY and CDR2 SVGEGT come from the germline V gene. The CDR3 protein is CASSSRTAPGRNQPQHF. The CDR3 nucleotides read TGTGCCAGCAGCTCAAGGACAGCCCCGGGGCGGAATCAGCCCCAGCATTTT.

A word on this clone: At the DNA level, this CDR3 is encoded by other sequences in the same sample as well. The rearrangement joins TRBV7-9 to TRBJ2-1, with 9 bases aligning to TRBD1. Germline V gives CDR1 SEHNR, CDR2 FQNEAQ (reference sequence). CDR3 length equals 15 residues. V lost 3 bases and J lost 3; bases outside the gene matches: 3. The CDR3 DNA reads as TGTGCCAGCAGCTTGGGACAGGGCGACTACAATGAGCAGTTCTTC. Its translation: CASSLGQGDYNEQFF.

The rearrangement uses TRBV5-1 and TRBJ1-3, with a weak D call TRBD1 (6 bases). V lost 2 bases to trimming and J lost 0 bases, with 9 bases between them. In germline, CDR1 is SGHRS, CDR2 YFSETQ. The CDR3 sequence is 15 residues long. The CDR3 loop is CASSLQGPSGNTIYF. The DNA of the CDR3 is TGCGCCAGCAGCTTACAGGGTCCCTCTGGAAACACCATATATTTT. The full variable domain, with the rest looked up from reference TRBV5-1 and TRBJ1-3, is KAGVTQTPRYLIKTRGQQVTLSCSPISGHRSVSWYQQTPGQGLQFLFEYFSETQRNKGNFPGRFSGRQFSNSRSEMNVSTLELGDSALYLCASSLQGPSGNTIYFGEGSWLTVV.

The CDR3 bases are TGCGCCAGCAGCTACAGGGTTAGGGATGAAAAACTGTTTTTT. It yields the protein CASSYRVRDEKLFF. The chain combines TRBV5-1 with TRBJ1-4; a weak D match, TRBD1 (6 bases). CDR1 and CDR2 from the germline V gene are SGHRS and YFSETQ. Deletions cut 3 bases from V and 6 bases from J, with 12 bases between. The CDR3 totals 14 residues. The variable domain in full, completed from reference TRBV5-1 and TRBJ1-4, reads KAGVTQTPRYLIKTRGQQVTLSCSPISGHRSVSWYQQTPGQGLQFLFEYFSETQRNKGNFPGRFSGRQFSNSRSEMNVSTLELGDSALYLCASSYRVRDEKLFFGSGTQLSVL.

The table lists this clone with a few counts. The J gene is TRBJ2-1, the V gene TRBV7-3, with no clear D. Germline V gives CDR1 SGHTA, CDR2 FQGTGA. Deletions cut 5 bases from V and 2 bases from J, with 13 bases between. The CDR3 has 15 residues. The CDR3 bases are TGTGCCAGCAGCCCCAGCGCCCAAGCCTACAATGAGCAGTTCTTC. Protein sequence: CASSPSAQAYNEQFF.

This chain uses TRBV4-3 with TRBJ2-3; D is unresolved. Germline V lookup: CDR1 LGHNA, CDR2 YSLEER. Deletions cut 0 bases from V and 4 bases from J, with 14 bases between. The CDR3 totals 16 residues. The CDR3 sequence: CASSQDPGRKADTQYF. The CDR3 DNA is TGCGCCAGCAGCCAAGATCCCGGTCGTAAAGCAGATACGCAGTATTTT.

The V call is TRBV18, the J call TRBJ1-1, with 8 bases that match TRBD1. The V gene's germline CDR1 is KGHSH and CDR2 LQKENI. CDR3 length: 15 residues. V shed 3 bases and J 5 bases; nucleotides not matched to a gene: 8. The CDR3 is CASSPTTGEGTEAFF. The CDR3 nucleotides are TGTGCCAGCTCACCTACGACAGGGGAGGGGACTGAAGCTTTCTTT. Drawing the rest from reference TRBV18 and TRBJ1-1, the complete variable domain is NAGVMQNPRHLVRRRGQEARLRCSPMKGHSHVYWYRQLPEEGLKFMVYLQKENIIDESGMPKERFSAEFPKEGPSILRIQQVVRGDSAAYFCASSPTTGEGTEAFFGQGTRLTVV.

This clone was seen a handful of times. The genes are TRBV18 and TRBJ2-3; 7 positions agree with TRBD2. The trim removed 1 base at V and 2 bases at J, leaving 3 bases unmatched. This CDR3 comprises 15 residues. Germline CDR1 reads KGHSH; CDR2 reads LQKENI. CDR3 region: CASSPRRGNTDTQYF. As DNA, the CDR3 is TGTGCCAGCTCACCACGGCGGGGGAACACAGATACGCAGTATTTT.

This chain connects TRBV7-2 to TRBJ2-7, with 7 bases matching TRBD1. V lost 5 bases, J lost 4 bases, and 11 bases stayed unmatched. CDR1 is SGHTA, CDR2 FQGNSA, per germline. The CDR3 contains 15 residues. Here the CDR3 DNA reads TGTGCCAGCAGCCTAGGCGCCGGACAGGCTTACGAGCAGTACTTC. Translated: CASSLGAGQAYEQYF.

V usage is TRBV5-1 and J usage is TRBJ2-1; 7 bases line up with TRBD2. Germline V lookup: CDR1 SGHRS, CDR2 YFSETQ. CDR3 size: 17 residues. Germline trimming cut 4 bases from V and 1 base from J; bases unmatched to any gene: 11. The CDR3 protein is CASSPSAGGSSYNEQFF. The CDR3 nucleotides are TGCGCCAGCAGCCCTTCGGCTGGCGGGAGTTCCTACAATGAGCAGTTCTTC.

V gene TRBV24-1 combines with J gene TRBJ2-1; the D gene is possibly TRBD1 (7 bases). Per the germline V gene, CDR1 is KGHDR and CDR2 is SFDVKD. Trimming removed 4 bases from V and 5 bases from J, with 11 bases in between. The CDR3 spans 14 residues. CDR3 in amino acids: CATSDRGVNNEQFF. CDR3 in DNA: TGTGCCACCAGTGACAGGGGGGTCAACAATGAGCAGTTCTTC.

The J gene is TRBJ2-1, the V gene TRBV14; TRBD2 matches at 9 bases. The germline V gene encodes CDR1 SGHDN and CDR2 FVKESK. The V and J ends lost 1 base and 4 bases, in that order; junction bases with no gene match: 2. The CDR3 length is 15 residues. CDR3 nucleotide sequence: TGTGCCAGCAGCCAAGGGACTAGCGAGTACAATGAGCAGTTCTTC. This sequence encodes CASSQGTSEYNEQFF.

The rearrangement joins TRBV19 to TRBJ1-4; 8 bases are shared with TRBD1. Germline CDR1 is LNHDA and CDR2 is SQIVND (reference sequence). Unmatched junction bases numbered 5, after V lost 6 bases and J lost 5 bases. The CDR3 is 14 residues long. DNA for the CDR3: TGTGCCAGTAGCCCGGGACAGGTGAATGAAAAACTGTTTTTT. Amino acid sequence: CASSPGQVNEKLFF.

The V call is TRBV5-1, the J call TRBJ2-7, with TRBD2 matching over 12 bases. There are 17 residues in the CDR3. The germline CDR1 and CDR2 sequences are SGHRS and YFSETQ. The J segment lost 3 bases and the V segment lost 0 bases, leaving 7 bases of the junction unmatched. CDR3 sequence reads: CASSLGQTSGRHYEQYF. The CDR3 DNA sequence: TGCGCCAGCAGCTTGGGCCAGACTAGCGGGAGACACTACGAGCAGTACTTC.